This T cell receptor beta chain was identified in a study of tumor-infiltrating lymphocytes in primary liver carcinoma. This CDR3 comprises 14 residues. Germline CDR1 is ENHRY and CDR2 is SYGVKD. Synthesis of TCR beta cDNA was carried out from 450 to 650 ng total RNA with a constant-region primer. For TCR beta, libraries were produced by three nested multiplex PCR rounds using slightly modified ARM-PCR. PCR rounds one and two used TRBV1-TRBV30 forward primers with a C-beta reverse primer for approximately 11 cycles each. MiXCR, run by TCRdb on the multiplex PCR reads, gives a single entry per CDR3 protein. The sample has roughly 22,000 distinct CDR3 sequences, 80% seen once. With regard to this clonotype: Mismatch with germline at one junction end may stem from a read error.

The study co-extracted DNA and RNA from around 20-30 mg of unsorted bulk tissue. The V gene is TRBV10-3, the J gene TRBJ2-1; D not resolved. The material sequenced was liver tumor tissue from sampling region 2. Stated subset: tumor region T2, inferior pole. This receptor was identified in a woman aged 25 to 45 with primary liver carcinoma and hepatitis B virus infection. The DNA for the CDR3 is TGTGTCATCAGTCCCACGGCGACCCGGAATGAGCGGTTCTTC. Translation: CVISPTATRNERFF.